The 21 T cell receptor beta chains reported below all come from one sample, sequenced in a study of cytomegalovirus exposure and HLA in healthy donors. This PCR relied on a set of 60 Vbeta primers and 13 Jbeta primers. Measured with immunoSEQ multiplex PCR; TCRdb has only the in-frame clones, and not every one. The profile shows about 160,000 clones, about 81% of them singletons. The sequencing input was PBMCs. Source of these receptors: a woman between 45 and 60 years old in good health and CMV-seropositive.

This clone was counted a single time. The V and J genes are TRBV5-4 and TRBJ2-2; D not resolved. Per germline, CDR1 SGHNT and CDR2 YYREEE (reference sequence). The V gene lost 5 bases and the J gene lost 1 base, with 12 bases spanning the gap. The length of the CDR3 is 15 residues. CDR3 protein: CASSPYRQNTGELFF. Written as DNA, the CDR3 is TGTGCCAGCAGTCCGTACAGACAGAACACCGGGGAGCTGTTTTTT.

V usage is TRBV6-6 and J usage is TRBJ1-3; no definite D call. Trimming pared 0 bases from V and 3 bases from J, leaving 6 bases between. The CDR3 length is 14 residues. Germline CDR1 and CDR2: MNHNY and SVGAGI (reference sequence). For the CDR3, the DNA is TGTGCCAGCAGTTACTCGGCAGTTGGAAACACCATATATTTT. Protein: CASSYSAVGNTIYF.

The V gene is TRBV6-5, the J gene TRBJ2-5, with 8 bases matching TRBD1. The J call is doubtful: the DNA matches TRBJ2-7 better. Germline lookup yields CDR1 MNHEY and CDR2 SVGAGI. CDR3 length: 13 residues. The CDR3 protein is CASTRGPSYEQYF. The CDR3 DNA reads as TGTGCCAGCACCAGGGGGCCGTCCTACGAGCAGTACTTC.

As concerns this clone: The same CDR3 arises from other DNA sequences in this sample as well. The chain combines TRBV5-1 with TRBJ1-1; 7 nucleotides align to TRBD1. The CDR3 extends over 14 amino acids. After removal of 0 bases from V and 4 bases from J, the junction contained 3 bases not matched to a gene. Looked up from germline, CDR1 is SGHRS and CDR2 is YFSETQ. CDR3 protein: CASSLGQGFTEAFF. As DNA, the CDR3 is TGCGCCAGCAGCTTGGGACAGGGATTCACTGAAGCTTTCTTT.

The chain recombines TRBV9 with TRBJ1-5; TRBD1 might be the D (6 bases). V lost 2 bases and J 5 bases, leaving 8 bases between the germline ends. Germline lookup yields CDR1 SGDLS and CDR2 YYNGEE. There are 13 residues in the CDR3. DNA of the CDR3: TGTGCCAGCAGCGTTAAGGGGGATCAGCCCCAGCATTTT. Its protein is CASSVKGDQPQHF.

The genes are TRBV4-2 and TRBJ1-2; D remains ambiguous. CDR1 is LGHNA and CDR2 is YNFKEQ in the germline V gene. The CDR3 consists of 14 residues. The V end was cut by 0 bases, the J end by 9 bases, with 14 bases between. The CDR3 DNA sequence: TGTGCCAGCAGCCAAGATGGTCGGGAAATGAGCTACACCTTC. Translating it yields CASSQDGREMSYTF.

The chain employs TRBV13 and TRBJ2-7; the match to TRBD1 covers 7 bases. Germline V gene data show CDR1 as PRHDT and CDR2 as FYEKMQ (reference sequence). The CDR3 sequence is 15 residues long. The ends lost 5 bases at V and 5 bases at J; junction bases unmatched: 12. The CDR3 nucleotides read TGTGCCAGCAGCCGCTGGGGGACAGTGATGGACGAGCAGTACTTC. Its protein product is CASSRWGTVMDEQYF. The whole variable domain, filled in from reference TRBV13 and TRBJ2-7, reads AAGVIQSPRHLIKEKRETATLKCYPIPRHDTVYWYQQGPGQDPQFLISFYEKMQSDKGSIPDRFSAQQFSDYHSELNMSSLELGDSALYFCASSRWGTVMDEQYFGPGTRLTVT.

This chain joins TRBV30 and TRBJ1-4; 8 bases map to TRBD1. V lost 4 bases to trimming and J lost 3 bases; unmatched junction nucleotides: 7. Germline V gene lookup returns CDR1 GTSNPN and CDR2 SVGIG (reference sequence). CDR3 size: 15 residues. CDR3 DNA sequence: TGTGCCTGGACATCTGGACAGGGCCCTAATGAAAAACTGTTTTTT. This encodes CAWTSGQGPNEKLFF.

As concerns this clone: A read error may produce the germline difference seen at one junction end. The gene calls are TRBV7-9 and TRBJ2-7, with 12 bases lining up with TRBD2. The length of the CDR3 is 16 residues. The germline V gene has CDR1 SEHNR and CDR2 FQNEAQ (reference sequence). The CDR3: CASSLVKEGLAGIRHF. The CDR3 coding sequence is TGTGCCAGCAGCTTAGTCAAAGAGGGACTAGCGGGCATAAGGCACTTC.

This chain joins TRBV27 and TRBJ2-1, with D maybe TRBD2 (5 bases). The CDR3 has 15 amino acids. V was clipped by 2 bases and J by 0 bases, with 8 bases between them. Germline V gives CDR1 MNHEY, CDR2 SMNVEV (reference sequence). CDR3 region: CASSLVGSSYNEQFF. CDR3 nucleotide sequence: TGTGCCAGCAGTTTAGTAGGGAGCTCCTACAATGAGCAGTTCTTC.

This clone appeared a single time. The rearrangement links TRBV2 to TRBJ1-1, with TRBD1 as a possible D gene (6 bases). Trimming took 4 bases from V and 12 from J, leaving 15 bases between them. This CDR3 is built from 12 residues. The germline V gene encodes CDR1 SNHLY and CDR2 FYNNEI. The CDR3 loop reads CASSATGRVTFF. CDR3 in DNA: TGTGCCAGCAGTGCAACAGGGAGGGTAACTTTCTTT.

The chain couples TRBV29-1 to TRBJ1-1; D call uncertain. The CDR3 spans 10 residues. V was cut by 7 bases and J by 6 bases, with 9 bases left in between. CDR1 and CDR2 from the germline V gene are SQVTM and ANQGSEA. CDR3 bases: TGCAGCGCTAGCAATTCTGAAGCTTTCTTT. This translates into CSASNSEAFF. Filled out from reference TRBV29-1 and TRBJ1-1, the complete variable domain reads SAVISQKPSRDICQRGTSLTIQCQVDSQVTMMFWYRQQPGQSLTLIATANQGSEATYESGFVIDKFPISRPNLTFSTLTVSNMSPEDSSIYLCSASNSEAFFGQGTRLTVV.

V usage is TRBV7-8 and J usage is TRBJ2-5; perhaps TRBD2 as D (5 bases). CDR3 length: 15 residues. Germline assignment: CDR1 SGHVS and CDR2 FQNEAQ. V lost 0 bases and J lost 5, with 13 bases in between. CDR3: CASSLAARTGETQYF. The CDR3 DNA sequence: TGTGCCAGCAGCTTAGCGGCCCGGACTGGGGAGACCCAGTACTTC.

The count of this clone is one. This sequence joins TRBV18 and TRBJ2-3, with TRBD2 matching 7 bases. The CDR3 is 16 residues long. The ends lost 3 bases at V and 4 bases at J; junction bases unmatched: 10. The germline V gene has CDR1 KGHSH and CDR2 LQKENI. The CDR3 sequence: CASSPLLGGGSDTQYF. In DNA, the CDR3 is TGTGCCAGCTCACCCCTGTTGGGGGGGGGATCAGATACGCAGTATTTT.

V and J are TRBV18 and TRBJ1-3; D is uncertain. Germline CDR1 is KGHSH and CDR2 is LQKENI. With 5 bases removed from V and 2 bases from J, the gap between germline ends came to 10 bases. CDR3 length: 14 residues. Here the CDR3 DNA reads TGTGCCAGCTCAGCTTCAGATACTGGAAACACCATATATTTT. This codes for CASSASDTGNTIYF.

This CDR3 is CASSEQSLGGKNTEAFF. The CDR3 DNA is TGTGCCAGCAGTGAACAGAGCTTAGGGGGAAAGAACACTGAAGCTTTCTTT. The V call is TRBV6-1, the J call TRBJ1-1; D is perhaps TRBD1 (6 bases). Germline V gene sequence: CDR1 MNHNS, CDR2 SASEGT. Trimming removed 2 bases at V and 1 base at J, with 17 bases between. This CDR3 spans 17 amino acids.

The V and J genes are TRBV7-9 and TRBJ2-1; D perhaps matches TRBD2 (5 bases). CDR3 length: 12 amino acids. Germline CDR1 and CDR2: SEHNR and FQNEAQ (reference sequence). V was clipped by 7 bases and J by 6 bases, with 10 bases between them. The CDR3 DNA is TGTGCCAGCACCCGGGAAGGCAATGAGCAGTTCTTC. This codes for CASTREGNEQFF.

The chain links TRBV18 to TRBJ1-5; tentatively, D is TRBD1 (6 bases). Germline V lookup: CDR1 KGHSH, CDR2 LQKENI. The CDR3 has 15 residues. V was clipped by 4 bases and J by 4 bases, with 14 bases between them. The DNA of the CDR3 is TGTGCCAGCTCACGAGAGGGACAAACGAATCAGCCCCAGCATTTT. This sequence encodes CASSREGQTNQPQHF. The variable domain in full, completed from reference TRBV18 and TRBJ1-5, reads NAGVMQNPRHLVRRRGQEARLRCSPMKGHSHVYWYRQLPEEGLKFMVYLQKENIIDESGMPKERFSAEFPKEGPSILRIQQVVRGDSAAYFCASSREGQTNQPQHFGDGTRLSIL.

This chain joins TRBV2 and TRBJ2-2, with a possible D match to TRBD1 (5 bases). Germline CDR1 and CDR2: SNHLY and FYNNEI. This CDR3 contains 13 residues. V gave up 6 bases and J gave up 6 bases, with 11 bases separating them. CDR3 in amino acids: CASSTGLPGELFF. The CDR3 region has the DNA TGTGCCAGCAGCACAGGTTTGCCCGGGGAGCTGTTTTTT.

V and J are TRBV2 and TRBJ1-5; 10 bases agree with TRBD1. CDR1 is SNHLY, CDR2 FYNNEI, per germline. This CDR3 is 16 amino acids long. Unmatched junction bases numbered 13, after V lost 8 bases and J lost 6 bases. The CDR3 DNA follows: TGTGCCAGCGCTGACAGGGGGCTATCGGCTAGTCAGCCCCAGCATTTT. As protein: CASADRGLSASQPQHF.

This chain uses TRBV4-1 with TRBJ2-7; possible D gene TRBD2, 5 bases. The CDR3 runs to 12 residues. Germline values: CDR1 MGHRA, CDR2 YSYEKL. V was pared by 4 bases and J by 6 bases, with 10 bases between. CDR3 nucleotide sequence: TGCGCCAGCAGCCCCTCGGGATGCGAGCAGTACTTC. This encodes CASSPSGCEQYF.